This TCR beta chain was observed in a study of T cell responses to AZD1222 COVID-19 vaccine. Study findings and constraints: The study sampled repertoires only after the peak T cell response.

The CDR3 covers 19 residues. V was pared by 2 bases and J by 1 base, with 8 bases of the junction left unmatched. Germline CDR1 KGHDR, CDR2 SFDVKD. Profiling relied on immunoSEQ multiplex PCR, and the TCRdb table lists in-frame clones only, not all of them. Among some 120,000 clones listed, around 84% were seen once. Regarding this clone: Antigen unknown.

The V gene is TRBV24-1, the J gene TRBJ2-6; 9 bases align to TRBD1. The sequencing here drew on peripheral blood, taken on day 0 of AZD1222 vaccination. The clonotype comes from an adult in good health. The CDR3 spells CATSDSWGQGSSGANVLTF. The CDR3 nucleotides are TGTGCCACCAGTGATTCCTGGGGACAGGGATCTTCTGGGGCCAACGTCCTGACTTTC.